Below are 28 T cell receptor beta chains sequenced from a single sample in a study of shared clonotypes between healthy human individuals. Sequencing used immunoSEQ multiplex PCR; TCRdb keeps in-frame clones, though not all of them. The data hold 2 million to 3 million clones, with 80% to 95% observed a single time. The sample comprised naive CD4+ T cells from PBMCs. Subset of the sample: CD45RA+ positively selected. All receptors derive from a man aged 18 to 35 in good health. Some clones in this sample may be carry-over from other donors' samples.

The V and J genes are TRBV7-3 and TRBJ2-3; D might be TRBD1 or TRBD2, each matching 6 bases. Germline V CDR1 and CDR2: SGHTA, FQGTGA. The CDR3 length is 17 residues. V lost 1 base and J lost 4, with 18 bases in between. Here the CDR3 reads CASSLKGGSGLADTQYF. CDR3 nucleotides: TGTGCCAGCAGCTTAAAGGGGGGTAGCGGCCTCGCAGATACGCAGTATTTT. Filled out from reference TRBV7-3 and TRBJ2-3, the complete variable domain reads GAGVSQTPSNKVTEKGKYVELRCDPISGHTALYWYRQSLGQGPEFLIYFQGTGAADDSGLPNDRFFAVRPEGSVSTLKIQRTERGDSAVYLCASSLKGGSGLADTQYFGPGTRLTVL.

The CDR3 sequence is CASSPSGTGAGYTF. CDR3 DNA sequence: TGTGCCAGCAGCCCTAGTGGGACAGGGGCTGGCTACACCTTC. The gene calls are TRBV9 and TRBJ1-2; 10 bases are shared with TRBD1. Germline V gene data show CDR1 as SGDLS and CDR2 as YYNGEE. CDR3 size: 14 residues. With V trimmed by 4 bases and J by 7 bases, 7 bases remained unmatched.

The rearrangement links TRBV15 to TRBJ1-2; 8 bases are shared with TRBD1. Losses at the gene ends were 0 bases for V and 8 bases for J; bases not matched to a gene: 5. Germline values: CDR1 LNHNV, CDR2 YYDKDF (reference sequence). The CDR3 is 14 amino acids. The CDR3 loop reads CATSRDQGALGYTF. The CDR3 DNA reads TGTGCCACCAGCAGAGATCAGGGGGCGCTCGGCTACACCTTC.

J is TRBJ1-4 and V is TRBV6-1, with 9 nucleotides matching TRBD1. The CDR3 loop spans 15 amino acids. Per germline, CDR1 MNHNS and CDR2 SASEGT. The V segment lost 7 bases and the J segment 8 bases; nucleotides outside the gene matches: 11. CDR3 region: CASTLGDRVLEKLFF. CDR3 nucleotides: TGTGCCAGCACCCTGGGGGACAGGGTGTTAGAAAAACTGTTTTTT.

CDR3 residues: CASSPLRDAEQYF. The CDR3 bases are TGTGCCAGCTCACCATTGCGGGACGCCGAGCAGTACTTC. V and J are TRBV18 and TRBJ2-7; D possibly corresponds to TRBD2 (6 bases). CDR1 KGHSH and CDR2 LQKENI come from the germline V gene. The CDR3 has 13 residues. V dropped 2 bases and J dropped 6 bases, with 11 bases sitting between them.

CDR3 region: CASTLGTNYGYTF. The CDR3, as DNA: TGTGCCAGCACCCTGGGAACAAACTATGGCTACACCTTC. This chain joins TRBV6-5 and TRBJ1-2; D unresolved. The V end was cut by 7 bases, the J end by 2 bases, with 11 bases between. CDR3 size: 13 residues. Germline CDR1 and CDR2: MNHEY and SVGAGI.

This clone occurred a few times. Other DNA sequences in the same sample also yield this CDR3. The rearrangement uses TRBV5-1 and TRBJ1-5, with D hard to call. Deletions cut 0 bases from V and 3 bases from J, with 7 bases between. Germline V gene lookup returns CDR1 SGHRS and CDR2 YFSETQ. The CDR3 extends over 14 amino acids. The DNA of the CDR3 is TGCGCCAGCAGCTTGGTAGGAGACAATCAGCCCCAGCATTTT. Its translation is CASSLVGDNQPQHF. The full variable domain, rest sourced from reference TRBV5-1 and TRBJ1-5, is KAGVTQTPRYLIKTRGQQVTLSCSPISGHRSVSWYQQTPGQGLQFLFEYFSETQRNKGNFPGRFSGRQFSNSRSEMNVSTLELGDSALYLCASSLVGDNQPQHFGDGTRLSIL.

CDR3 sequence (DNA): TGTGCCAGCAGTTTATGGGGGATACAGAGCAACACTGAAGCTTTCTTT. Translated, it gives CASSLWGIQSNTEAFF. The V call is TRBV28, the J call TRBJ1-1; D not certain. Trimming took off 0 bases at V and 2 bases at J, with 13 bases between the two ends. The CDR3 extends over 16 amino acids. The germline V gene encodes CDR1 MDHEN and CDR2 SYDVKM. Complete variable domain (other parts from reference TRBV28 and TRBJ1-1): DVKVTQSSRYLVKRTGEKVFLECVQDMDHENMFWYRQDPGLGLRLIYFSYDVKMKEKGDIPEGYSVSREKKERFSLILESASTNQTSMYLCASSLWGIQSNTEAFFGQGTRLTVV.

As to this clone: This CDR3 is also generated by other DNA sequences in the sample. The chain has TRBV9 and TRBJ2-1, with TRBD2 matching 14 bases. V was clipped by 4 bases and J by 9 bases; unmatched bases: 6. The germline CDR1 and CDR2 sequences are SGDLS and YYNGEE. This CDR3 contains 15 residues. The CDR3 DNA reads TGTGCCAGCAGCCCCACCGGACTAGCGGGAGGTGAGCAGTTCTTC. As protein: CASSPTGLAGGEQFF.

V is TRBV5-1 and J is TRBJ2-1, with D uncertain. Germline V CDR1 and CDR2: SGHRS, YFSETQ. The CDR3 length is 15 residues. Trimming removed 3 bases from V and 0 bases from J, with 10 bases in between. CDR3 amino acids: CASSSRSSSYNEQFF. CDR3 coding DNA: TGCGCCAGCAGCTCGCGGTCGAGCTCCTACAATGAGCAGTTCTTC.

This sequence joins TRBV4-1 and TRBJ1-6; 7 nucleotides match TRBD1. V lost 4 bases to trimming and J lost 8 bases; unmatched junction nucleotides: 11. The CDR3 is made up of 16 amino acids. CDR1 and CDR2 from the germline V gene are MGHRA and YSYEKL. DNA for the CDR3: TGCGCCAGCAGCCCGCCCCTCGAGACAGGGTATTCACCCCTCCACTTT. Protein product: CASSPPLETGYSPLHF.

The CDR3 sequence: CASSQGLGNQPQHF. CDR3 DNA: TGTGCCAGCAGCCAAGGACTGGGAAATCAGCCCCAGCATTTT. The chain carries TRBV4-2 and TRBJ1-5; D is unclear. V lost 1 base and J lost 4, with 8 bases in between. CDR3 length: 14 amino acids. CDR1 and CDR2 from the germline V gene are LGHNA and YNFKEQ.

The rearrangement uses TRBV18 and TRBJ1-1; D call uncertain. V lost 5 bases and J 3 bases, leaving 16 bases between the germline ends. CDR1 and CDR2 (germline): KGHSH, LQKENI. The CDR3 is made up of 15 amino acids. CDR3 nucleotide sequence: TGTGCCAGCTCATTCCGAACCGGATCCGACACTGAAGCTTTCTTT. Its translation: CASSFRTGSDTEAFF.

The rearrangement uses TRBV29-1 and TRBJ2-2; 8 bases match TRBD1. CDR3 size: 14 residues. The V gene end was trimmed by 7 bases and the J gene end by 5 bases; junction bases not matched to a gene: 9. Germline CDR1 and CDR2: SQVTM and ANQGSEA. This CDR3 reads CSARTGTLTGELFF. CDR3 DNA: TGCAGCGCCCGGACAGGGACACTGACCGGGGAGCTGTTTTTT.

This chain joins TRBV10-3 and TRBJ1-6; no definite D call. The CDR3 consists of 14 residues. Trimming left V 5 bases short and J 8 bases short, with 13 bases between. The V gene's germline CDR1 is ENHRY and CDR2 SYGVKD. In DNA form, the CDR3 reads TGTGCCATCAGTAACCTCGCCGGTGATTCACCCCTCCACTTT. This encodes CAISNLAGDSPLHF.

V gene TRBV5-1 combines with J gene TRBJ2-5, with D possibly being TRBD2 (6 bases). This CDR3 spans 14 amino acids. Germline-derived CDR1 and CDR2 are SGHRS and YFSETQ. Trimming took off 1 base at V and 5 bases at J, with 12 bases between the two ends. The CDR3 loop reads CASSLTSTSETQYF. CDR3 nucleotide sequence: TGCGCCAGCAGCTTGACTAGCACCAGTGAGACCCAGTACTTC.

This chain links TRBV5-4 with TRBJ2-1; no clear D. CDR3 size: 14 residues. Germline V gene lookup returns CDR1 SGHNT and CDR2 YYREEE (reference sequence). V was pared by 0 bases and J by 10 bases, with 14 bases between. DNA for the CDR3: TGTGCCAGCAGCTTGGGATCGGTCCGGCGAGAGCAGTTCTTC. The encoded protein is CASSLGSVRREQFF. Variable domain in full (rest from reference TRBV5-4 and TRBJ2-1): ETGVTQSPTHLIKTRGQQVTLRCSSQSGHNTVSWYQQALGQGPQFIFQYYREEENGRGNFPPRFSGLQFPNYSSELNVNALELDDSALYLCASSLGSVRREQFFGPGTRLTVL.

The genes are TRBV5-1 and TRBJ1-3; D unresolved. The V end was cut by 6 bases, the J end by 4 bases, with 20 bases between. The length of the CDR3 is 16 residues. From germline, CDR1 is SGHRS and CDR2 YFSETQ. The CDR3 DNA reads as TGCGCCAGCACCCCTCATGGCCCGGGAGCAGGAAACACCATATATTTT. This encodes CASTPHGPGAGNTIYF.

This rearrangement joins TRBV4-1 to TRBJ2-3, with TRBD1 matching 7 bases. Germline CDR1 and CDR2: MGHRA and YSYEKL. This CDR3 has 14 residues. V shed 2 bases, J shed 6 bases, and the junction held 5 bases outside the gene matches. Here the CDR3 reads CASSQRQGPDTQYF. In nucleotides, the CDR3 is TGCGCCAGCAGCCAAAGACAGGGCCCCGATACGCAGTATTTT.

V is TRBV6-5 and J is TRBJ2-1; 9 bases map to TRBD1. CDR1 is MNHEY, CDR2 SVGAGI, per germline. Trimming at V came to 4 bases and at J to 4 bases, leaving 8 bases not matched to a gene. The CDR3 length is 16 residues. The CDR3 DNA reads TGTGCCAGCAGTTTTCGACCGGGACAGGGATACAATGAGCAGTTCTTC. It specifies CASSFRPGQGYNEQFF.

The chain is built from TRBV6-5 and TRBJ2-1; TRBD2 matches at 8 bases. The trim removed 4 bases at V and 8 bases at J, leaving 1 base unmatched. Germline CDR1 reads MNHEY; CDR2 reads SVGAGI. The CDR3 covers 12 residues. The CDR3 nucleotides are TGTGCCAGCAGTTCTAGCGGGTATGAGCAGTTCTTC. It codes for CASSSSGYEQFF.

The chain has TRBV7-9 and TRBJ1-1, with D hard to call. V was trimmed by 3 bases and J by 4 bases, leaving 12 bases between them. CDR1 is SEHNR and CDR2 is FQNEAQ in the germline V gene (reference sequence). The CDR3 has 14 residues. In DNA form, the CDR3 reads TGTGCCAGCAGCTTCTCGGGTCTGGCCACTGAAGCTTTCTTT. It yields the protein CASSFSGLATEAFF. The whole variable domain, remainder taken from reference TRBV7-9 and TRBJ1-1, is DTGVSQNPRHKITKRGQNVTFRCDPISEHNRLYWYRQTLGQGPEFLTYFQNEAQLEKSRLLSDRFSAERPKGSFSTLEIQRTEQGDSAMYLCASSFSGLATEAFFGQGTRLTVV.

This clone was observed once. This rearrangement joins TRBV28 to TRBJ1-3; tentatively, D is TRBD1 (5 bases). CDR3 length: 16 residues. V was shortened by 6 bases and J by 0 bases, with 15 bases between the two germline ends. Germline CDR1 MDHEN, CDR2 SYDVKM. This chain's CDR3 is CASSPLVQGSGNTIYF. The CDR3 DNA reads TGTGCCAGCAGCCCTCTCGTCCAGGGCTCTGGAAACACCATATATTTT. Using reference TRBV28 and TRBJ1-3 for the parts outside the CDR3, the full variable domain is DVKVTQSSRYLVKRTGEKVFLECVQDMDHENMFWYRQDPGLGLRLIYFSYDVKMKEKGDIPEGYSVSREKKERFSLILESASTNQTSMYLCASSPLVQGSGNTIYFGEGSWLTVV.

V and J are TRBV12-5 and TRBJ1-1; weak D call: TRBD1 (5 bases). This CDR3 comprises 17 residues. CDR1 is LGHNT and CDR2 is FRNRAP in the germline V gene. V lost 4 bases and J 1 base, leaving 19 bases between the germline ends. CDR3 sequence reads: CASGSHRDGSGNTEAFF. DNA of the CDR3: TGTGCTAGTGGTTCGCACCGGGACGGGTCGGGGAACACTGAAGCTTTCTTT.

The CDR3 is CASSDGTASYGYTF. For the CDR3, the DNA is TGTGCCAGCAGCGACGGGACAGCCAGCTATGGCTACACCTTC. The rearrangement links TRBV5-4 to TRBJ1-2, with 7 bases matching TRBD1. Losses at the gene ends were 4 bases for V and 4 bases for J; bases not matched to a gene: 7. The CDR3 extends over 14 amino acids. Per germline, CDR1 SGHNT and CDR2 YYREEE (reference sequence).

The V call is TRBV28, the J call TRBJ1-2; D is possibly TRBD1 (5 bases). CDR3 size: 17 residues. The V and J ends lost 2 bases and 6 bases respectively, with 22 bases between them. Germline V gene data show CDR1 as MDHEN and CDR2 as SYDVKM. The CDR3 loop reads CASSLGFGGPGVDGYTF. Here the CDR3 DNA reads TGTGCCAGCAGTTTAGGTTTCGGGGGTCCTGGAGTTGATGGCTACACCTTC.

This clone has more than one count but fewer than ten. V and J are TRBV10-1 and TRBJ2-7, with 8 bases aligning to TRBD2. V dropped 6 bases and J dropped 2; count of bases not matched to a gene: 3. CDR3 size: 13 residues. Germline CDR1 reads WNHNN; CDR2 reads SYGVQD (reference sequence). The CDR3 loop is CASSPGLAYEQYF. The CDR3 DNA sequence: TGCGCCAGCAGCCCGGGACTAGCCTACGAGCAGTACTTC.

The CDR3 reads CASSPSGRVDQPQHF. The CDR3 coding sequence is TGTGCCAGTAGCCCGAGTGGGAGGGTGGACCAGCCCCAGCATTTT. The chain couples TRBV19 to TRBJ1-5; no clear D. V gave up 6 bases and J gave up 7 bases, with 19 bases separating them. In germline, CDR1 is LNHDA, CDR2 SQIVND (reference sequence). The length of the CDR3 is 15 residues.